Shown below are 10 T cell receptor beta chains from a single sample sequenced in a study of Graves' ophthalmopathy and Graves' hyperthyroidism. RNA transcripts served as template for amplifying TCR beta CDR3 sequences. RT-PCR was first run with HTBI primers, then multiplex PCR in a second round. Each CDR3 protein is one row after TCRdb ran MiXCR on the multiplex PCR reads. The sample lists around 1.1 million distinct CDR3 sequences, about 38% occurring once. The sample comprised peripheral blood or thyroid tissue (not recorded which). The receptors stem from an adult man with Graves' hyperthyroidism.

The rearrangement uses TRBV25-1 and TRBJ2-5; D possibly matches TRBD1 or TRBD2 (5 bases each). TRBJ2-1 explains the end of the DNA better; the J call may be wrong. Looked up from germline, CDR1 is MGHDK and CDR2 is SYGVNS. This CDR3 is 13 amino acids long. The CDR3: CASSEFSAGRQFF. The DNA of the CDR3 is TGTGCCAGCAGTGAATTTTCTGCAGGGAGGCAGTTCTTC.

Only a few counts were recorded for this clonotype. The genes are TRBV5-1 and TRBJ2-5; TRBD1 matches at 8 bases. Trimming removed 4 bases from V and 12 bases from J; junction bases left unmatched: 5. Germline V gives CDR1 SGHRS, CDR2 YFSETQ. This CDR3 comprises 11 residues. CDR3 protein: CASSVAGGEYF. The CDR3 DNA reads as TGCGCCAGCAGCGTCGCAGGGGGCGAGTACTTC.

The chain recombines TRBV19 with TRBJ2-6; the D gene is possibly TRBD2 (6 bases). V shed 3 bases and J shed 4 bases, with 10 bases lying between them. The germline V gene encodes CDR1 LNHDA and CDR2 SQIVND (reference sequence). The CDR3 is 15 amino acids. The CDR3 DNA reads TGTGCCAGTAGTATGAGTGGGGGGGGGGCCAACGTCCTGACTTTC. Amino acid sequence: CASSMSGGGANVLTF.

The V call is TRBV29-1, the J call TRBJ1-2; 7 bases are shared with TRBD1. This CDR3 comprises 12 residues. CDR1 and CDR2 (germline): SQVTM, ANQGSEA. With 6 bases clipped from V and 4 bases from J, the junction kept 5 bases outside the gene matches. The DNA of the CDR3 is TGCAGCGTGTACAGGGGAGGCTATGGCTACACCTTC. This gives the protein CSVYRGGYGYTF.

This clonotype was observed a few times. V usage is TRBV7-6 and J usage is TRBJ1-1; 8 bases match TRBD1. The CDR3 runs 15 residues. The junction had 16 bases not matched to a gene; V was cut back by 5 bases and J by 11 bases. Germline CDR1 SGHVS, CDR2 FNYEAQ. The CDR3 loop is CASSERDRGFRRAFF. In nucleotides, the CDR3 is TGTGCCAGCAGCGAACGCGACAGGGGATTTCGTCGGGCTTTCTTT. Based on the CDR3 plus reference TRBV7-6 and TRBJ1-1, the full variable domain is GAGVSQSPRYKVTKRGQDVALRCDPISGHVSLYWYRQALGQGPEFLTYFNYEAQQDKSGLPNDRFSAERPEGSISTLTIQRTEQRDSAMYRCASSERDRGFRRAFFGQGTRLTVV.

Only a few counts were recorded for this clonotype. This chain uses TRBV28 with TRBJ2-5, with D perhaps matching TRBD1 (5 bases). Germline V lookup: CDR1 MDHEN, CDR2 SYDVKM. This CDR3 region has 14 residues. The V end lost 2 bases, the J end lost 2 bases, and 9 bases lay between the germline ends. The CDR3 nucleotides are TGTGCCAGCAGTTTACTTTCAGGGCAAGAGACCCAGTACTTC. Its protein product is CASSLLSGQETQYF.

J is TRBJ2-2 and V is TRBV12-3 or TRBV12-4; D may be TRBD2 (6 bases). The V end lost 5 bases, the J end lost 1 base, and 14 bases lay between the germline ends. The CDR3 length is 16 residues. The CDR3, as DNA: TGTGCCAGCAGTCCTCTCACGGGAGTGAACACCGGGGAGCTGTTTTTT. Its protein product is CASSPLTGVNTGELFF.

Details on this clonotype: One end of the junction does not line up with germline, which may come from a read error. J is TRBJ2-7 and V is TRBV7-9; D is undetermined. Germline CDR1 is SEHNR and CDR2 is FQNEAQ (reference sequence). The CDR3 extends over 15 amino acids. Written as DNA, the CDR3 is TGTGCCATCAGCTCCAAGGGTGGGTCTGCCTACGAGCAGTACTTC. This gives the protein CAISSKGGSAYEQYF.

CDR3 in amino acids: CASSQGGARQGLLDGYTF. The CDR3 DNA sequence: TGCGCCAGCAGCCAAGGCGGGGCCCGACAGGGGCTATTAGATGGCTACACCTTC. The chain couples TRBV4-3 to TRBJ1-2, with TRBD1 identical over 8 bases. Germline V gene lookup returns CDR1 LGHNA and CDR2 YSLEER. V gave up 1 base and J gave up 6 bases; unmatched junction bases: 16. The CDR3 is 18 amino acids.

This clonotype has just a few counts. V and J are TRBV11-2 and TRBJ1-1; 7 bases are shared with TRBD1. CDR3 length equals 15 residues. The junction had 6 bases not matched to a gene; V was cut back by 4 bases and J by 1 base. Germline assignment: CDR1 SGHAT and CDR2 FQNNGV. The CDR3 nucleotides read TGTGCCAGCAGCTACTACCGACAGGGGAACACTGAAGCTTTCTTT. Translated, it gives CASSYYRQGNTEAFF.